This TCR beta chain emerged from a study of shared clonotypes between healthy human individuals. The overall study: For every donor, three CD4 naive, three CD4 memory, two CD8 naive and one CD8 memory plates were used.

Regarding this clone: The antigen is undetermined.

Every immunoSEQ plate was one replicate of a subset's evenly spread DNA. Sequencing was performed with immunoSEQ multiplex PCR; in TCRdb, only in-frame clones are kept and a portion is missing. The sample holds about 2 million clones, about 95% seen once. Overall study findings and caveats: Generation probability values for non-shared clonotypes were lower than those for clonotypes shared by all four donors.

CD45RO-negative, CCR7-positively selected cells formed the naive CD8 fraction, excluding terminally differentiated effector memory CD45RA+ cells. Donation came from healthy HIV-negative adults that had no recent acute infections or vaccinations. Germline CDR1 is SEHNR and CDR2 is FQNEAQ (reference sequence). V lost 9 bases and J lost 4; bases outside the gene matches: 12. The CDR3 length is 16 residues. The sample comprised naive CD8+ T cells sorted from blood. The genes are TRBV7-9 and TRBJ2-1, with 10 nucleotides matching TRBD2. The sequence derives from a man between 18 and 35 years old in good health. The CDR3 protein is CASLPLIAGGYNEQFF. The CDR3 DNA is TGTGCCAGTCTCCCCCTTATAGCGGGAGGTTACAATGAGCAGTTCTTC.